Shown below are 13 T cell receptor beta chains from a single sample sequenced in a study of technical replicates of blood from a handful of donors. Some clones are missing from TCRdb's copy, which holds only in-frame ones; the method was immunoSEQ multiplex PCR. The data hold tens of thousands of clones, with 80% to 95% observed a single time. The sequenced material came from T cells isolated from PBMCs. The origin of the receptors is a human donor in good health.

Comments on this clone: A junction end diverges from the germline sequence, so it may reflect a read error. The chain employs TRBV18 and TRBJ2-7; 9 bases are a match to TRBD1. Per germline, CDR1 KGHSH and CDR2 LQKENI. The CDR3 covers 17 residues. The CDR3 DNA follows: TGTGCGAGCTATAAGGACAGGGGCCCCCCTAGTCTTGACGAGCAGTACTTC. This translates into CASYKDRGPPSLDEQYF.

V is TRBV25-1 and J is TRBJ1-1; TRBD1 agrees at 9 bases. This CDR3 spans 14 amino acids. J gave up 11 bases and V 3 bases, and 10 bases lay outside the gene matches. The germline gives CDR1 MGHDK, CDR2 SYGVNS. The CDR3 sequence is CASSDRQGGIEAFF. The CDR3 DNA reads as TGTGCCAGCAGTGACCGACAGGGGGGAATTGAGGCTTTCTTT.

The V and J genes are TRBV27 and TRBJ2-5; 13 bases fit TRBD2. The V segment lost 2 bases and the J segment 2 bases; nucleotides outside the gene matches: 8. Germline V gene sequence: CDR1 MNHEY, CDR2 SMNVEV (reference sequence). The CDR3 runs 18 residues. CDR3 in amino acids: CASSLGRTSGRSQETQYF. In DNA form, the CDR3 reads TGTGCCAGCAGTTTAGGACGGACTAGCGGGAGAAGTCAAGAGACCCAGTACTTC.

This clone occurred once. This chain connects TRBV5-1 to TRBJ2-5; possibly TRBD2 for D (6 bases). The CDR3 contains 15 residues. V was clipped by 4 bases and J by 5 bases, with 18 bases between them. Germline CDR1 is SGHRS and CDR2 is YFSETQ. The CDR3 loop is CASSAGTAHEETQYF. The CDR3 DNA reads TGCGCCAGCAGCGCGGGGACGGCCCATGAGGAGACCCAGTACTTC.

This clone was recorded only once. The chain couples TRBV11-3 to TRBJ1-1; tentative D call: TRBD1 (5 bases). There are 15 residues in the CDR3. V was pared by 1 base and J by 5 bases, with 14 bases between. CDR1 is SGHNT and CDR2 is YENEEA in the germline V gene. The chain's CDR3 is CASSLAGEGATEAFF. The DNA of the CDR3 is TGTGCCAGCAGCTTAGCAGGAGAAGGGGCAACTGAAGCTTTCTTT.

The sample holds a few counts of this clone. V usage is TRBV30 and J usage is TRBJ1-6, with 8 positions matching TRBD1. The germline CDR1 and CDR2 sequences are GTSNPN and SVGIG (reference sequence). The trim removed 3 bases at V and 7 bases at J, leaving 2 bases unmatched. This CDR3 contains 13 residues. Here the CDR3 DNA reads TGTGCCTGGAGACCAGGGGGCAATTCACCCCTCCACTTT. This sequence encodes CAWRPGGNSPLHF.

Only one count was recorded for this clone. This chain uses TRBV4-1 with TRBJ1-5; D perhaps matches TRBD1 (6 bases). V was trimmed by 1 base and J by 2 bases, leaving 18 bases between them. Germline V CDR1 and CDR2: MGHRA, YSYEKL. This CDR3 has 18 amino acids. CDR3 sequence reads: CASSQAPSITGRNQPQHF. CDR3 DNA sequence: TGCGCCAGCAGCCAAGCCCCCTCAATTACAGGGCGCAATCAGCCCCAGCATTTT.

The table lists this clone with a count of one. V usage is TRBV6-1 and J usage is TRBJ1-2; no firm D call. Per germline, CDR1 MNHNS and CDR2 SASEGT. The germline V and J ends were trimmed by 1 base and 4 bases, with 7 bases remaining between them. The CDR3 contains 13 residues. The CDR3 DNA sequence: TGTGCCAGCAGTGAAGGGGCTACCTATGGCTACACCTTC. Its protein is CASSEGATYGYTF.

The CDR3 coding sequence is TGTGCCAGCAGCTTAATTTCGACAGGGCAACCCTACGAGCAGTACTTC. As protein: CASSLISTGQPYEQYF. The chain carries TRBV11-3 and TRBJ2-7; 7 bases fit TRBD1. The CDR3 is 16 residues long. With V trimmed by 2 bases and J by 2 bases, 9 bases remained unmatched. The germline V gene has CDR1 SGHNT and CDR2 YENEEA.

This sequence joins TRBV9 and TRBJ1-1; unclear D gene. Trimming stripped 3 bases from V and 0 bases from J, with 3 bases between. CDR1 and CDR2 (germline): SGDLS, YYNGEE. The CDR3 extends over 12 amino acids. CDR3 in DNA: TGTGCCAGCAGCGCTCTGAACACTGAAGCTTTCTTT. The encoded protein is CASSALNTEAFF.

V is TRBV5-1 and J is TRBJ1-4; TRBD1 agrees at 10 bases. In germline, CDR1 is SGHRS, CDR2 YFSETQ. The CDR3 is 15 amino acids. The J segment lost 3 bases and the V segment lost 5 bases, leaving 4 bases of the junction unmatched. The CDR3 nucleotides are TGCGCCAGCAGTACGGGACAGGGGCCTAATGAAAAACTGTTTTTT. This sequence encodes CASSTGQGPNEKLFF.

This clone was found a few times. The chain has TRBV30 and TRBJ2-7; 7 bases match TRBD1. The CDR3 length is 13 residues. Germline CDR1 and CDR2: GTSNPN and SVGIG (reference sequence). With V trimmed by 5 bases and J by 2 bases, 6 bases remained unmatched. The CDR3 sequence is CAWDRQGPYEQYF. The DNA for the CDR3 is TGTGCCTGGGACCGACAGGGTCCCTACGAGCAGTACTTC.

This rearrangement joins TRBV4-1 to TRBJ2-1; TRBD2 aligns across 8 bases. The trim removed 4 bases at V and 5 bases at J, leaving 10 bases unmatched. The germline V gene has CDR1 MGHRA and CDR2 YSYEKL. The CDR3 is 16 amino acids. DNA of the CDR3: TGCGCCAGCAGCCCCCTAGCGGGTCTCATTAACAATGAGCAGTTCTTC. This sequence encodes CASSPLAGLINNEQFF.